Sequencing of this T cell receptor beta chain was carried out in a study of blood T cell repertoires in COVID-19. Study information: There were acute and convalescent COVID-19 samples, and they came from the United States, Italy and Spain.

The V gene's germline CDR1 is SGDLS and CDR2 YYNGEE. The length of the CDR3 is 15 residues. Deletions cut 1 base from V and 5 bases from J, with 16 bases between. In the authors' methods: Amplification from reference gene primers served as the basis for estimated nucleated cell counts. Generated by immunoSEQ multiplex PCR, the TCRdb table keeps only in-frame clones and is missing some. The V and J calls and clone size were taken over from that table, and D and trimming were inferred from the DNA. The repertoire holds approximately 300,000 clones, 80% to 85% seen once, with about a sixth in the top ten. This clone was seen only once. Patients at the Seattle site were enrolled during active infection and followed longitudinally.

The rearrangement uses TRBV9 and TRBJ2-7; D possibly corresponds to TRBD1 (6 bases). Sequences were obtained from peripheral blood. The clonotype originates from a person aged 70 to 85 with COVID-19, enrolled during active disease. The CDR3 DNA follows: TGTGCCAGCAGCGTACAGGGGCAGGAGATACACGAGCAGTACTTC. This codes for CASSVQGQEIHEQYF.